The clone carrying this TCR beta chain was counted between two and nine times. This record comes from a study of T cell repertoires in cytomegalovirus infection. From the reads, TCRdb called clonotypes with MiXCR, one entry per CDR3 protein. The sample contains 450,000 to 550,000 distinct CDR3 sequences, more than 15% of which appear only once. V lost 8 bases and J 7 bases, leaving 6 bases between the germline ends. Per the germline V gene, CDR1 is LNHDA and CDR2 is SQIVND (reference sequence). This CDR3 is 10 amino acids long. The clonotype comes from a human donor in good health (CMV status not recorded). Some clones in this sample may be carry-over from other donors' samples. The gene calls are TRBV19 and TRBJ2-1; D is unclear. The sequenced sample consisted of CD8+ T cells from PBMCs. Here the CDR3 DNA reads TGTGCCAGTCTGGGGAATGAGCAGTTCTTC. The encoded protein is CASLGNEQFF.